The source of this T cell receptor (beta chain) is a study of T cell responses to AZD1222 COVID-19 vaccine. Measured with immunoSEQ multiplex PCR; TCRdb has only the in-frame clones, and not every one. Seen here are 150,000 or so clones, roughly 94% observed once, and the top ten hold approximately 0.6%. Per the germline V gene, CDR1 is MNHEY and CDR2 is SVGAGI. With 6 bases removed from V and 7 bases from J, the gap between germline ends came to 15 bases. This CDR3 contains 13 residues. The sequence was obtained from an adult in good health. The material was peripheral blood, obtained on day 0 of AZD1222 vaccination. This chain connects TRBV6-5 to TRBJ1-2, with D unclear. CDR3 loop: CASSATGVSGYTF. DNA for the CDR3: TGTGCCAGCAGCGCCACCGGTGTATCTGGCTACACCTTC.